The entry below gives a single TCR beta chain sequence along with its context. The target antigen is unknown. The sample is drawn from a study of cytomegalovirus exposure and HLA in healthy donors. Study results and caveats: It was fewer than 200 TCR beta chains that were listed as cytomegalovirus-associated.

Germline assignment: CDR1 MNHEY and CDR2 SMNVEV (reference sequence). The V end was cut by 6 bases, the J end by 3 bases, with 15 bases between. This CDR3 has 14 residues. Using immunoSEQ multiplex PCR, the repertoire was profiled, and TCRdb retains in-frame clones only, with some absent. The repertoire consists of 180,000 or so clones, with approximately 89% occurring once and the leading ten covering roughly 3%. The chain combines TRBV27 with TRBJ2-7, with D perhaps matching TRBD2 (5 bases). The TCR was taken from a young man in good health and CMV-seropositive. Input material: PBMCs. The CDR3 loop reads CASSPTESGYEQYF. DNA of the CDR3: TGTGCCAGCAGCCCTACGGAGAGCGGCTACGAGCAGTACTTC.